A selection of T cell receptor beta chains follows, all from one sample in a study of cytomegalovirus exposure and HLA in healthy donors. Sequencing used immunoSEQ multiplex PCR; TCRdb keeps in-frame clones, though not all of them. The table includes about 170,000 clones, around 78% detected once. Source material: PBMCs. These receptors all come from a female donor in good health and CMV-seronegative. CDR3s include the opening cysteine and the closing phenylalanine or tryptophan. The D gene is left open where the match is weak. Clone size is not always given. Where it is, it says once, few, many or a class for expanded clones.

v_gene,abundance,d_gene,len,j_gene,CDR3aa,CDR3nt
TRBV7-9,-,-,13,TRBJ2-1,CASSLAVVGEQFF,TGTGCCAGCAGCTTAGCGGTAGTCGGTGAGCAGTTCTTC
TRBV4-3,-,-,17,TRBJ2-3,CASSQDLHRGSTDTQYF,TGCGCCAGCAGCCAAGATCTTCATCGCGGCAGCACAGATACGCAGTATTTT
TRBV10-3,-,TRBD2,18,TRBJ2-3,CAISDPPISGGVTDTQYF,TGTGCCATCAGTGACCCCCCTATTTCGGGAGGGGTCACAGATACGCAGTATTTT
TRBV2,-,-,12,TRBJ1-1,CASSEAGLEAFF,TGTGCCAGCAGTGAGGCGGGGCTTGAAGCTTTCTTT
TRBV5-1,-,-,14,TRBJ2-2,CASSLVRNTGELFF,TGCGCCAGCAGCTTGGTGAGGAACACCGGGGAGCTGTTTTTT
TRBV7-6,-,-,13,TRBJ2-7,CASSLGPAGEQYF,TGTGCCAGCAGCTTGGGGCCGGCTGGCGAGCAGTACTTC
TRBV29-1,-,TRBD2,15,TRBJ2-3,CSVGLAGGNTDTQYF,TGCAGCGTTGGTCTAGCGGGGGGTAACACAGATACGCAGTATTTT
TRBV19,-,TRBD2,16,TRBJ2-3,CASSIPGTSDSDTQYF,TGTGCCAGTAGTATCCCTGGGACTAGCGACTCAGATACGCAGTATTTT
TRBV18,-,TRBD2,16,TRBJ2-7,CASSPPGTSGGYEQYF,TGTGCCAGCTCACCACCAGGGACTAGCGGGGGCTACGAGCAGTACTTC
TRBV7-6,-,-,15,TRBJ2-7,CASSLEQSSSYEQYF,TGTGCCAGCAGCTTGGAGCAGTCGAGCTCCTACGAGCAGTACTTC
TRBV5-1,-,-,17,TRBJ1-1,CASSLAGGYAQGPEAFF,TGCGCCAGCAGCTTGGCCGGAGGGTACGCGCAGGGCCCTGAAGCTTTCTTT
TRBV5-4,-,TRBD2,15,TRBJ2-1,CASSQTSGGAYPQFF,TGTGCCAGCAGCCAGACTAGCGGGGGGGCCTATCCGCAGTTCTTC
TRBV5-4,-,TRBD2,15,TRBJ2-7,CASSWGTSIAYEQYF,TGTGCCAGCAGCTGGGGGACTAGCATAGCCTACGAGCAGTACTTC
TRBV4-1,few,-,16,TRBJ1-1,CASSNPSYRDPPEAFF,TGCGCCAGCAGCAACCCGTCTTACAGGGACCCCCCTGAAGCTTTCTTT
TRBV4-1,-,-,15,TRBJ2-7,CASSQVPQGSYEQYF,TGCGCCAGCAGCCAAGTACCCCAGGGGTCCTACGAGCAGTACTTC
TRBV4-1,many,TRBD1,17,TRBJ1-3,CASRQFLGTASGNTIYF,TGCGCCAGCAGACAATTTCTAGGGACAGCATCTGGAAACACCATATATTTT
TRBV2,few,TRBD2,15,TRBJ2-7,CASKTGGGLNYEQYF,TGTGCCAGCAAAACGGGGGGAGGACTGAACTACGAGCAGTACTTC
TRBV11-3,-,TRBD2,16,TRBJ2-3,CASSLLAGSLTDTQYF,TGTGCCAGCAGCTTACTAGCGGGTAGCCTCACAGATACGCAGTATTTT
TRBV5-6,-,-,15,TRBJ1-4,CASSLAEGRSEKLFF,TGTGCCAGCAGCTTAGCGGAGGGAAGGTCGGAAAAACTGTTTTTT
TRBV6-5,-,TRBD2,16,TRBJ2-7,CASSYSQGLASYEQYF,TGTGCCAGCAGTTACTCGCAGGGACTAGCGTCCTACGAGCAGTACTTC
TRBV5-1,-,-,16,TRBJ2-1,CASSLTRSSSYNEQFF,TGCGCCAGCAGCTTGACTAGGTCGAGCTCCTACAATGAGCAGTTCTTC
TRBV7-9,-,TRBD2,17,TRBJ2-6,CASSSPGGQGGANVLTF,TGTGCCAGCAGCTCCCCGGGGGGGCAGGGGGGGGCCAACGTCCTGACTTTC
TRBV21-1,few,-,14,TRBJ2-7,CASSKGTGRGEQYF,TGTGCCAGCAGCAAAGGGACAGGGAGAGGCGAGCAGTACTTC
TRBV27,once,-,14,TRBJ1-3,CASSSSFSGNTIYF,TGTGCCAGCAGTTCGTCCTTCTCTGGAAACACCATATATTTT
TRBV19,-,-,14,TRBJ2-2,CASSNRGTGGELFF,TGTGCCAGTAGTAACCGAGGGACTGGCGGGGAGCTGTTTTTT
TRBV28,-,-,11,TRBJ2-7,CASSVLDEQYF,TGTGCCAGCAGTGTTTTAGACGAGCAGTACTTC
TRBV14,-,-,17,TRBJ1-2,CASSQVPLGAINYGYTF,TGTGCCAGCAGCCAAGTACCCCTAGGGGCCATTAACTATGGCTACACCTTC
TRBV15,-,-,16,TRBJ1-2,CATSRDLVSSNYGYTF,TGTGCCACCAGCAGAGATTTAGTCTCTTCTAACTATGGCTACACCTTC
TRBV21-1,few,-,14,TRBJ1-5,CASSKSSGNQPQHF,TGTGCCAGCAGCAAAAGTTCGGGAAATCAGCCCCAGCATTTT
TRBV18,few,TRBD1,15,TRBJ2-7,CASSPGTGLAYEQYF,TGTGCCAGCTCACCTGGGACAGGATTAGCCTACGAGCAGTACTTC
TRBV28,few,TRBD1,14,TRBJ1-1,CASSRTGSNRQAFF,TGTGCCAGCAGTCGGACAGGGTCGAATCGCCAAGCTTTCTTT
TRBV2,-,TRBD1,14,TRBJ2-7,CASSRQGPSYEQYF,TGTGCCAGCAGTCGACAGGGTCCCTCCTACGAGCAGTACTTC
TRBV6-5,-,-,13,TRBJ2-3,CASSYQVADTQYF,TGTGCCAGCAGTTACCAGGTGGCAGATACGCAGTATTTT